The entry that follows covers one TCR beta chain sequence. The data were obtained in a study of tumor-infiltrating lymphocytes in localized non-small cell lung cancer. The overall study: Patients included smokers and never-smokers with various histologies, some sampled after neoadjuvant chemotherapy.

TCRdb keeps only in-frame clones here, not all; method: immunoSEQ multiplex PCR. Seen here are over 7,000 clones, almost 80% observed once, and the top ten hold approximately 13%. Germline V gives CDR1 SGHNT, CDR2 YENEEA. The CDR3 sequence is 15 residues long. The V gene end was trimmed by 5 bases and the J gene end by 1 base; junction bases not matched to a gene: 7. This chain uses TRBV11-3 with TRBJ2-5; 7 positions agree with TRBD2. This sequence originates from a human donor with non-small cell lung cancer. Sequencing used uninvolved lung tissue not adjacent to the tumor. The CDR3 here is CASSTRAGLQETQYF. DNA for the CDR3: TGTGCCAGCAGCACTAGAGCGGGGCTCCAAGAGACCCAGTACTTC.